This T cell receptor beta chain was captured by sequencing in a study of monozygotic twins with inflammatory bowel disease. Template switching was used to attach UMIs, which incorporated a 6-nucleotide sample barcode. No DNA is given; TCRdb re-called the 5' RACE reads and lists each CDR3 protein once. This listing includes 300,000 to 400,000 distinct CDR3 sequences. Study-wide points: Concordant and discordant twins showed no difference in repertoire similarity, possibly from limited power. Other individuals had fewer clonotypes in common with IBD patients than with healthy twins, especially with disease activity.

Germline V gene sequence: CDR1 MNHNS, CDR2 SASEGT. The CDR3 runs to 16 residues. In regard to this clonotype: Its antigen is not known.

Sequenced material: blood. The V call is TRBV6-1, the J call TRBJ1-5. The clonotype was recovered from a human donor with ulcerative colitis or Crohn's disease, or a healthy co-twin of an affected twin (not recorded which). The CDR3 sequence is CASSEAGGWSNQPQHF.